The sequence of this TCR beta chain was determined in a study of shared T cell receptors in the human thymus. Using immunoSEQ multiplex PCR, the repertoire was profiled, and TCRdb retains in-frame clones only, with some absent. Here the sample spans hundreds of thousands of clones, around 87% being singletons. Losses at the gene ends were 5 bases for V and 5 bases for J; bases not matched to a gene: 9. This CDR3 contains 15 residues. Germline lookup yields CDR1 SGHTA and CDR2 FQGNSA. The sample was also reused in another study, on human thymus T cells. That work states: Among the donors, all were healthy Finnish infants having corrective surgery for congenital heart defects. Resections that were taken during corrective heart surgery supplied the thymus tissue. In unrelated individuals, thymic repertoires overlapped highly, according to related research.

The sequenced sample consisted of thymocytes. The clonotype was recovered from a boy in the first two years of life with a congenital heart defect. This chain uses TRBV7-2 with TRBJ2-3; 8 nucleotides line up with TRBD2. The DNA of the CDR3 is TGTGCCAGCAGCAGAAGCGGGAGCGCGCAAGATACGCAGTATTTT. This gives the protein CASSRSGSAQDTQYF.